Listed below are T cell receptor beta chains from one sample, sequenced in a study of T cell repertoires and HLA-DP antigens. Antigens for these TCRs are unknown. The method was immunoSEQ multiplex PCR; TCRdb's version includes in-frame clones alone and lacks a portion of them. The sample lists 90,000 to 130,000 clones; around 92% were seen once. The sequencing sample was made of CD4+ T cells from PBMCs. These receptors were taken from a woman in her late teens or twenties in good health and CMV-seronegative. Each CDR3 is given with its conserved first and last residue. D genes are given only for firm matches. Clone size is shown for a subset of rows, as once, few, many or a class of expanded clone.

J: TRBJ2-3; V: TRBV5-4; size: .; D: .; DNA: TGTGCCAGCAGCTTGCGGGGGGCTGCAGATACGCAGTATTTT; CDR3: CASSLRGAADTQYF
J: TRBJ2-7; V: TRBV4-1; size: .; D: TRBD1; DNA: TGCGCCAGCAGCCAAGCGTCTCTACAGGGGCCTATTTTAAGTGACGAGCAGTACTTC; CDR3: CASSQASLQGPILSDEQYF
J: TRBJ2-5; V: TRBV2; size: .; D: .; DNA: TGTGCCAGCAGTGAACAAGCTTTTGATCAAGAGACCCAGTACTTC; CDR3: CASSEQAFDQETQYF
J: TRBJ2-3; V: TRBV7-2; size: .; D: .; DNA: TGTGCCAGCAGCTTAGTCCGCACAGATACGCAGTATTTT; CDR3: CASSLVRTDTQYF
J: TRBJ1-1; V: TRBV5-1; size: .; D: .; DNA: TGCGCCAGCAGCGGGTTGATGGGGCAGGTGGGCACTGAAGCTTTCTTT; CDR3: CASSGLMGQVGTEAFF
J: TRBJ2-7; V: TRBV10-2; size: .; D: .; DNA: TGCGCCAGCAGTGAGACTCCGAAGAGCTACGAGCAGTACTTC; CDR3: CASSETPKSYEQYF
J: TRBJ2-2; V: TRBV5-6; size: .; D: .; DNA: TGTGCCAGCAGCTCGAGCCCTCTCGCCGGGGAGCTGTTTTTT; CDR3: CASSSSPLAGELFF
J: TRBJ1-3; V: TRBV6-1; size: once; D: .; DNA: TGTGCCAGCAGTGAAGTTGTGGTGGGCTCCATATATTTT; CDR3: CASSEVVVGSIYF
J: TRBJ1-2; V: TRBV28; size: .; D: .; DNA: TGTGCCAGCAGTTTAAATAGGGGTCGCTATGGCTACACCTTC; CDR3: CASSLNRGRYGYTF
J: TRBJ2-3; V: TRBV4-1; size: .; D: .; DNA: TGCGCCAGCAGAGAAGGGCCAAGCCCCGGAACAGATACGCAGTATTTT; CDR3: CASREGPSPGTDTQYF
J: TRBJ2-1; V: TRBV11-1; size: .; D: .; DNA: TGTGCCAGCAGCTTAGGTAGGGGTTCTTACAATGAGCAGTTCTTC; CDR3: CASSLGRGSYNEQFF
J: TRBJ1-1; V: TRBV10-2; size: .; D: .; DNA: TGCGCCAGCAGTCATCAGGTAATGAACACTGAAGCTTTCTTT; CDR3: CASSHQVMNTEAFF
J: TRBJ1-2; V: TRBV6-1; size: .; D: .; DNA: TGTGCCAGCGGGAGGCCCACGGGCGGCTACACCTTC; CDR3: CASGRPTGGYTF